The 3 T cell receptor beta chains given below trace back to one sample, sequenced in a study of T cell repertoires in cytomegalovirus infection (dated by TCRdb to between 2018 and 2021). Per the publication, the treatment or condition label means: in vitro stimulation with specific CMV peptide epitopes to enrich CMV-specific T cells. These receptors' antigens are unknown. The sequencer was an Illumina HiSeq 1500. TCRdb reran the public reads through fastp at Q25 and MiXCR, keeping productive beta chains. Rows with one shared CDR3 protein collapse into an entry with the most common genes and DNA. This sample is represented by around 900,000 distinct CDR3 sequences; approximately 32% of them were singletons. The ten largest clones add up to roughly 13% of the sample. The sequenced sample was cultured CD8+ T cells from PBMCs, obtained from culture after CMV antigen stimulation. These receptors came from a human donor in good health (CMV status not recorded). Some clones in this sample may be carry-over from other donors' samples.

This clonotype was observed a single time. The chain couples TRBV7-6 to TRBJ1-3; 7 bases match TRBD1. Germline CDR1 reads SGHVS; CDR2 reads FNYEAQ. This CDR3 region has 15 residues. V lost 3 bases, J lost 2 bases, and 4 bases stayed unmatched. The CDR3 here is CASSFTGDTGNTIYF. CDR3 sequence (DNA): TGTGCCAGCAGCTTTACAGGGGACACTGGAAACACCATATATTTT.

This clonotype appeared many times. A read error may account for a junction end that differs from germline. This sequence joins TRBV27 and TRBJ1-5, with D hard to call. In germline, CDR1 is MNHEY, CDR2 SMNVEV (reference sequence). This CDR3 is built from 13 residues. The CDR3 sequence: CASSLLGNQPQHF. In DNA form, the CDR3 reads TGTGCCAGCAGCTTATTAGGGAATCAGCCCCAGCATTTT.

The chain employs TRBV7-9 and TRBJ1-1, with D unclear. The length of the CDR3 is 15 residues. Looked up from germline, CDR1 is SEHNR and CDR2 is FQNEAQ (reference sequence). The ends were cut back, 3 bases at V and 1 base at J, with 12 bases in the middle. CDR3 protein: CASSFGGSGNTEAFF. The CDR3 nucleotides read TGTGCCAGCAGCTTTGGTGGGTCAGGGAACACTGAAGCTTTCTTT.